The entry below gives a single TCR beta chain sequence along with its context. Germline loops: CDR1 SNHLY, CDR2 FYNNEI. The CDR3 extends over 13 amino acids. The junction had 5 bases not matched to a gene; V was cut back by 3 bases and J by 9 bases. Per the original data handling: Researchers report that nucleated cell counts were estimated from reference gene primer amplification. Profiled with immunoSEQ multiplex PCR; TCRdb holds only in-frame clones, not every one. The D gene and trimming were derived from the DNA, and the V and J assignments and clone size from that table. Altogether 350,000 to 400,000 clones are present, about nine tenths being singletons, with the ten largest covering 0.8% to 0.9%. This sample was included in a study of blood T cell repertoires in COVID-19.

The TCR was taken from a woman aged 35 to 49 who had been exposed to COVID-19. The specimen was PBMCs or T cells enriched from blood (not recorded which). The V gene is TRBV2, the J gene TRBJ1-5; TRBD1 agrees at 7 bases. This CDR3 reads CASSDSGGRPQHF. CDR3 sequence (DNA): TGTGCCAGCAGTGATTCAGGGGGTCGGCCCCAGCATTTT.